The 20 T cell receptor beta chains in this list originate from one sample, sequenced in a study of molecular identifiers for immune sequencing clone quantification. TCRdb recomputed calls from the PCR reads with MiXCR, one row per CDR3 protein. The sample yields about 510,000 distinct CDR3 sequences, over 20% seen once. The sequenced material came from naive CD8+ T cells from blood, with Jurkat cell RNA spiked in. Subset defined: FACS-sorted CD8+CD4-CCR7+CD45RA+ naive T cells. These receptors all stem from a human donor in good health. Some libraries in this study had Jurkat cell RNA spiked in.

The rearrangement links TRBV27 to TRBJ2-4; D remains unclear. The CDR3 totals 16 residues. In germline, CDR1 is MNHEY, CDR2 SMNVEV (reference sequence). Trimming took off 5 bases at V and 1 base at J, with 15 bases between the two ends. CDR3 amino acids: CASSITSGMAKNIQYF. The DNA for the CDR3 is TGTGCCAGCAGTATTACGTCTGGTATGGCCAAAAACATTCAGTACTTC.

In this sample, this clonotype turned up many times. V is TRBV27 and J is TRBJ1-2; maybe TRBD1 (6 bases). Deletions cut 0 bases from V and 4 bases from J, with 9 bases between. Germline V CDR1 and CDR2: MNHEY, SMNVEV (reference sequence). The CDR3 consists of 14 residues. CDR3: CASSLSTTGYGYTF. The CDR3 bases are TGTGCCAGCAGTTTATCCACGACAGGCTATGGCTACACCTTC.

This clonotype was picked up many times. The chain combines TRBV6-2 or TRBV6-3 with TRBJ1-1; D is ambiguous. The CDR3 runs 13 residues. V lost 6 bases and J lost 0, with 8 bases in between. Germline loops: CDR1 MNHEY, CDR2 SVGEGT. The CDR3 nucleotides are TGTGCCAGCAGGACATATATGAACACTGAAGCTTTCTTT. It translates to CASRTYMNTEAFF.

This clonotype was seen at least ten times. This sequence joins TRBV19 and TRBJ2-4, with D unclear. Germline assignment: CDR1 LNHDA and CDR2 SQIVND (reference sequence). Trimming cost V 1 base and J 3 bases, with 4 bases left between them. This CDR3 is built from 13 residues. CDR3 loop: CASSIVSKNIQYF. The CDR3, as DNA: TGTGCCAGTAGTATAGTTAGCAAAAACATTCAGTACTTC.

This clonotype was seen only a few times. V usage is TRBV7-9 and J usage is TRBJ2-7, with 8 bases fitting TRBD1. Germline V gene data show CDR1 as SEHNR and CDR2 as FQNEAQ (reference sequence). The CDR3 extends over 15 amino acids. The junction had 9 bases not matched to a gene; V was cut back by 1 base and J by 7 bases. The CDR3 loop reads CASSLEPGGLEEQYF. The CDR3 DNA reads TGTGCCAGCAGCTTAGAGCCAGGGGGCTTGGAGGAGCAGTACTTC.

This clonotype was seen many times. The rearrangement links TRBV7-2 to TRBJ2-5, with 9 nucleotides matching TRBD1. V gave up 1 base and J gave up 7 bases; unmatched junction bases: 10. CDR1 is SGHTA and CDR2 is FQGNSA in the germline V gene. This CDR3 spans 16 amino acids. CDR3 loop: CASSLVTGGIVVTQYF. The CDR3 DNA is TGTGCCAGCAGCTTAGTTACAGGGGGCATTGTAGTGACCCAGTACTTC.

The table lists this clonotype with many counts. The chain carries TRBV3-1 and TRBJ2-1, with unresolved D. Germline V CDR1 and CDR2: LGHDT, YNNKEL (reference sequence). This CDR3 region has 14 residues. V gave up 2 bases and J gave up 9 bases, with 14 bases separating them. The CDR3 DNA follows: TGTGCCAGCAGCCAACCCGATACAGAGTGTGAGCAGTTCTTC. Protein sequence: CASSQPDTECEQFF.

The J gene is TRBJ2-5, the V gene TRBV24-1; unclear D gene. Germline CDR1 is KGHDR and CDR2 is SFDVKD. The germline V and J ends were trimmed by 4 bases and 1 base, with 3 bases remaining between them. This CDR3 is built from 12 residues. CDR3: CATSDAQETQYF. For the CDR3, the DNA is TGTGCCACCAGTGACGCCCAAGAGACCCAGTACTTC.

There are many counts of this clonotype. The chain employs TRBV9 and TRBJ2-3; D uncertain. V gave up 5 bases and J gave up 2 bases, with 6 bases separating them. CDR1 and CDR2 (germline): SGDLS, YYNGEE. The CDR3 is made up of 12 amino acids. The CDR3 sequence is CASSPITDTQYF. CDR3 coding DNA: TGTGCCAGCAGTCCCATCACAGATACGCAGTATTTT.

Ten or more counts support this clonotype. The gene calls are TRBV7-2 and TRBJ1-1; the D gene is possibly TRBD1 (5 bases). V was clipped by 3 bases and J by 0 bases, with 11 bases between them. Germline CDR1 is SGHTA and CDR2 is FQGNSA. This CDR3 has 15 residues. The CDR3 sequence: CASSLWGGVNTEAFF. The CDR3 DNA sequence: TGTGCCAGCAGCTTGTGGGGGGGGGTGAACACTGAAGCTTTCTTT.

As to this clonotype: A much more abundant neighbour one base away suggests this may be a read error. The V call is TRBV27, the J call TRBJ1-1; D is unclear. Germline assignment: CDR1 MNHEY and CDR2 SMNVEV (reference sequence). The CDR3 consists of 16 residues. This chain's CDR3 is CVSSPGSLPMNTEAFF. The DNA of the CDR3 is TGTGTCAGCAGTCCCGGCTCTTTGCCGATGAACACTGAAGCTTTCTTT.

This clonotype was counted ten times or more. J is TRBJ1-5 and V is TRBV6-2 or TRBV6-3, with TRBD1 matching over 7 bases. The V gene end was trimmed by 4 bases and the J gene end by 6 bases; junction bases not matched to a gene: 3. This CDR3 is built from 13 residues. Germline values: CDR1 MNHEY, CDR2 SVGEGT. The CDR3 spells CASSLTGIQPQHF. For the CDR3, the DNA is TGTGCCAGCAGTTTGACAGGGATTCAGCCCCAGCATTTT.

The sample holds many counts of this clonotype. The chain links TRBV7-6 to TRBJ1-1; a weak D match, TRBD1 (5 bases). V was cut by 5 bases and J by 3 bases, with 16 bases left in between. Looked up from germline, CDR1 is SGHVS and CDR2 is FNYEAQ. CDR3 length: 15 residues. CDR3 in DNA: TGTGCCAGCAGCCTGAGGGCGGGGGGTGACACTGAAGCTTTCTTT. The encoded protein is CASSLRAGGDTEAFF.

This clonotype was counted between two and nine times. The chain links TRBV30 to TRBJ2-5, with no clear D. The ends were cut back, 1 base at V and 3 bases at J, with 6 bases in the middle. Germline assignment: CDR1 GTSNPN and CDR2 SVGIG (reference sequence). The CDR3 is made up of 12 amino acids. CDR3 sequence: CAWSGQKETQYF. CDR3 nucleotide sequence: TGTGCCTGGAGTGGACAAAAAGAGACCCAGTACTTC.

This clonotype was seen many times. This chain connects TRBV11-2 to TRBJ2-7; 9 nucleotides line up with TRBD2. Trimming took 3 bases from V and 5 from J; bases not matched to a gene: 5. Germline-derived CDR1 and CDR2 are SGHAT and FQNNGV. CDR3 length: 14 residues. CDR3 residues: CASSLGGGAHEQYF. As DNA, the CDR3 is TGTGCCAGCAGCTTGGGCGGGGGGGCCCACGAGCAGTACTTC. Variable domain in full (rest from reference TRBV11-2 and TRBJ2-7): EAGVAQSPRYKIIEKRQSVAFWCNPISGHATLYWYQQILGQGPKLLIQFQNNGVVDDSQLPKDRFSAERLKGVDSTLKIQPAKLEDSAVYLCASSLGGGAHEQYFGPGTRLTVT.

This chain joins TRBV20-1 and TRBJ2-1; D gene unclear. Germline CDR1 and CDR2: DFQATT and SNEGSKA (reference sequence). The CDR3 length is 12 residues. V lost 0 bases to trimming and J lost 8 bases, with 8 bases between them. Here the CDR3 DNA reads TGCAGTGCTAGAGACATAGGTGATGAGCAGTTCTTC. Its translation is CSARDIGDEQFF.

Concerning this clonotype itself: One base away lies a much larger clone, so this may be a sequencing read error. This chain connects TRBV5-1 to TRBJ2-3; TRBD1 matches 8 bases. Per germline, CDR1 SGHRS and CDR2 YFSETQ. This CDR3 is built from 16 residues. V lost 0 bases, J lost 1 base, and 4 bases stayed unmatched. This chain's CDR3 is CASSLGPGQGTDTQYF. The CDR3 DNA sequence: TGCGCCAGCAGCTTGGGACCGGGACAGGGCACAGATACGCAGTATTTT.

The chain couples TRBV4-3 to TRBJ2-3; 8 bases match TRBD2. This CDR3 has 16 residues. Germline V gene data show CDR1 as LGHNA and CDR2 as YSLEER. The junction had 7 bases not matched to a gene; V was cut back by 5 bases and J by 0 bases. CDR3 in amino acids: CASSATASGSTDTQYF. CDR3 sequence (DNA): TGCGCCAGCAGCGCCACCGCTAGCGGGAGCACAGATACGCAGTATTTT.

This chain uses TRBV5-6 with TRBJ2-4, with D perhaps assigned TRBD1 or TRBD2 (5 bases each). The CDR3 is 15 amino acids. Germline loops: CDR1 SGHDT, CDR2 YYEEEE. V was trimmed by 0 bases and J by 7 bases, leaving 14 bases between them. The CDR3 DNA reads as TGTGCCAGCAGCTTGGAGAGGGGATATCGGAACATTCAGTACTTC. Amino acid sequence: CASSLERGYRNIQYF.

Worth noting for this clonotype: Germline and junction disagree at one end, which may indicate a read error. The V call is TRBV7-9, the J call TRBJ2-5, with D perhaps TRBD1 or TRBD2 (5 bases each). The CDR3 spans 15 residues. Per germline, CDR1 SEHNR and CDR2 FQNEAQ (reference sequence). CDR3 sequence reads: CASSPPGRGQETLYF. DNA for the CDR3: TGTGCCAGCAGCCCTCCCGGACGGGGCCAAGAGACCCTGTACTTC.